The 21 T cell receptor beta chains presented below share a single source sample, sequenced in a study of blood T cell repertoires in COVID-19. Sequencing was performed with immunoSEQ multiplex PCR; in TCRdb, only in-frame clones are kept and a portion is missing. The sample has about 87,000 clones, about 79% seen once. Sequencing was done on a sample of peripheral blood. Every receptor here comes from a woman aged 45-65 years with acute or convalescent COVID-19.

This clone occurred a few times. J is TRBJ1-1 and V is TRBV4-3; D unclear. V was cut by 4 bases and J by 1 base, with 7 bases left in between. Per germline, CDR1 LGHNA and CDR2 YSLEER. The CDR3 consists of 13 residues. CDR3 region: CASSLTANTEAFF. CDR3 sequence (DNA): TGCGCCAGCAGCCTAACAGCGAACACTGAAGCTTTCTTT.

This clone is medium-sized within its sample. The chain couples TRBV19 to TRBJ2-1; no clear D. CDR1 LNHDA and CDR2 SQIVND come from the germline V gene (reference sequence). V lost 6 bases to trimming and J lost 0 bases, with 15 bases between them. This CDR3 is built from 16 residues. CDR3 amino acids: CASRGPAKSSYNEQFF. DNA for the CDR3: TGTGCCAGTAGGGGCCCGGCGAAGAGCTCCTACAATGAGCAGTTCTTC. Full variable domain (remainder filled in from reference TRBV19 and TRBJ2-1): DGGITQSPKYLFRKEGQNVTLSCEQNLNHDAMYWYRQDPGQGLRLIYYSQIVNDFQKGDIAEGYSVSREKKESFPLTVTSAQKNPTAFYLCASRGPAKSSYNEQFFGPGTRLTVL.

The gene calls are TRBV28 and TRBJ1-2; TRBD1 aligns across 10 bases. The germline CDR1 and CDR2 sequences are MDHEN and SYDVKM. V lost 3 bases to trimming and J lost 2 bases; unmatched junction nucleotides: 0. This CDR3 comprises 14 residues. CDR3: CASSLGQGNYGYTF. The CDR3 DNA reads TGTGCCAGCAGTTTGGGACAGGGGAACTATGGCTACACCTTC.

CDR3 sequence reads: CASSPLSGGLYNEQFF. For the CDR3, the DNA is TGTGCCAGCAGTCCCCTTAGCGGGGGCCTGTACAATGAGCAGTTCTTC. The gene calls are TRBV2 and TRBJ2-1; 9 bases fit TRBD2. J was trimmed by 4 bases and V by 5 bases; bases with no gene match: 9. The CDR3 runs to 16 residues. Germline lookup yields CDR1 SNHLY and CDR2 FYNNEI.

The V and J genes are TRBV5-1 and TRBJ2-6; weak D call: TRBD1 (6 bases). CDR1 is SGHRS, CDR2 YFSETQ, per germline. V lost 1 base to trimming and J lost 1 base, with 9 bases between them. This CDR3 is built from 16 residues. The CDR3 protein is CASSLSGTSGANVLTF. In nucleotides, the CDR3 is TGCGCCAGCAGCTTGTCCGGGACATCTGGGGCCAACGTCCTGACTTTC.

The rearrangement uses TRBV3-1 (or the pseudogene TRBV3-2) and TRBJ2-7, with 9 bases aligning to TRBD1. This CDR3 contains 13 residues. V shed 5 bases, J shed 9 bases, and the junction held 8 bases outside the gene matches. The germline V gene encodes CDR1 LGHDT and CDR2 YNNKEL (reference sequence). The CDR3 DNA sequence: TGTGCCAGCAGCTTAGGACAGGGGCGGGGGCAGTACTTC. Residues: CASSLGQGRGQYF.

The chain couples TRBV19 to TRBJ1-1; 8 positions agree with TRBD1. The V segment lost 8 bases and the J segment 10 bases; nucleotides outside the gene matches: 9. The CDR3 has 12 amino acids. CDR1 is LNHDA and CDR2 is SQIVND in the germline V gene (reference sequence). As DNA, the CDR3 is TGTGCCAGTCAGGACAGGGCCGGGGGAGCTTTCTTT. The encoded protein is CASQDRAGGAFF.

V gene TRBV4-1 combines with J gene TRBJ1-1; a possible D gene is TRBD1 (6 bases). Trimming took off 1 base at V and 8 bases at J, with 17 bases between the two ends. CDR1 MGHRA and CDR2 YSYEKL come from the germline V gene. The CDR3 covers 15 residues. CDR3 loop: CASSQGLSITGEAFF. The CDR3 nucleotides read TGCGCCAGCAGCCAAGGTTTGTCGATAACAGGGGAAGCTTTCTTT.

The rearrangement links TRBV18 to TRBJ1-6; maybe TRBD1 (6 bases). Trimming removed 0 bases from V and 6 bases from J, with 9 bases in between. Germline CDR1 reads KGHSH; CDR2 reads LQKENI. This CDR3 is built from 15 residues. The DNA of the CDR3 is TGTGCCAGCTCACCACCGGGCAGGGGTAATTCACCCCTCCACTTT. Amino acids: CASSPPGRGNSPLHF.

The V gene is TRBV28, the J gene TRBJ2-6; TRBD1 might be the D (5 bases). The length of the CDR3 is 15 residues. CDR1 MDHEN and CDR2 SYDVKM come from the germline V gene. V was clipped by 5 bases and J by 9 bases, with 17 bases between them. CDR3 coding DNA: TGTGCCAGCAGTACTGACAGAACCTGGGGCAACGTCCTGACTTTC. Amino acid sequence: CASSTDRTWGNVLTF.

V gene TRBV9 combines with J gene TRBJ2-7; 9 positions agree with TRBD2. In germline, CDR1 is SGDLS, CDR2 YYNGEE. V shed 0 bases, J shed 1 base, and the junction held 5 bases outside the gene matches. The CDR3 has 16 residues. The DNA of the CDR3 is TGTGCCAGCAGCGTAGGGTTAGCGGGGGATTCCTACGAGCAGTACTTC. It encodes CASSVGLAGDSYEQYF.

This chain connects TRBV19 to TRBJ1-5, with 8 bases that match TRBD1. Germline CDR1 is LNHDA and CDR2 is SQIVND (reference sequence). The CDR3 has 15 residues. The J segment lost 6 bases and the V segment lost 6 bases, leaving 10 bases of the junction unmatched. CDR3 sequence reads: CASRGGQGAIQPQHF. CDR3 coding DNA: TGTGCCAGTAGGGGGGGGCAGGGGGCGATTCAGCCCCAGCATTTT.

V and J are TRBV27 and TRBJ2-2; 7 bases are a match to TRBD2. The CDR3 has 15 residues. Losses at the gene ends were 0 bases for V and 8 bases for J; bases not matched to a gene: 6. CDR1 MNHEY and CDR2 SMNVEV come from the germline V gene (reference sequence). The CDR3 spells CASSLSRGDYGELFF. CDR3 nucleotide sequence: TGTGCCAGCAGTTTATCGCGCGGGGACTATGGGGAGCTGTTTTTT.

This chain uses TRBV2 with TRBJ2-3, with TRBD2 matching over 9 bases. The V segment lost 8 bases and the J segment 6 bases; nucleotides outside the gene matches: 9. The length of the CDR3 is 14 residues. CDR1 is SNHLY and CDR2 is FYNNEI in the germline V gene. CDR3 sequence reads: CASLAGTSFDTQYF. The CDR3 DNA follows: TGTGCCAGCCTCGCCGGGACTAGCTTCGATACGCAGTATTTT.

V and J are TRBV7-9 and TRBJ2-7; tentative D call: TRBD2 (5 bases). The germline V gene has CDR1 SEHNR and CDR2 FQNEAQ (reference sequence). The V end was cut by 5 bases, the J end by 5 bases, with 10 bases between. The CDR3 length is 12 residues. CDR3 in DNA: TGTGCCAGCAGCACGACCGGGGACGAGCAGTACTTC. Its protein is CASSTTGDEQYF.

CDR3: CASSSRPEGVDYSPLHF. In nucleotides, the CDR3 is TGTGCCAGCAGCTCCAGACCTGAAGGAGTCGACTATTCACCCCTCCACTTT. This chain joins TRBV7-2 and TRBJ1-6; D remains unclear. V was pared by 4 bases and J by 8 bases, with 21 bases between. This CDR3 spans 17 amino acids. Germline CDR1 and CDR2: SGHTA and FQGNSA.

The chain links TRBV5-1 to TRBJ2-5; 8 nucleotides line up with TRBD1. This CDR3 has 14 residues. The germline V gene has CDR1 SGHRS and CDR2 YFSETQ. V trimming: 4 bases; J trimming: 3 bases; junction bases outside the gene matches: 5. The CDR3, as DNA: TGCGCCAGCAGCAATGGACAGGGAGAAGAGACCCAGTACTTC. It yields the protein CASSNGQGEETQYF.

The gene calls are TRBV28 and TRBJ1-6, with D possibly matching TRBD1 (5 bases). V shed 4 bases and J shed 8 bases, with 12 bases lying between them. The CDR3 has 14 residues. CDR1 is MDHEN and CDR2 is SYDVKM in the germline V gene. The CDR3 here is CASSWGGVDSPLHF. Written as DNA, the CDR3 is TGTGCCAGCAGTTGGGGGGGGGTGGATTCACCCCTCCACTTT. Full variable domain (remainder filled in from reference TRBV28 and TRBJ1-6): DVKVTQSSRYLVKRTGEKVFLECVQDMDHENMFWYRQDPGLGLRLIYFSYDVKMKEKGDIPEGYSVSREKKERFSLILESASTNQTSMYLCASSWGGVDSPLHFGNGTRLTVT.

The chain recombines TRBV6-5 with TRBJ2-3; 10 bases line up with TRBD1. V was pared by 6 bases and J by 1 base, with 4 bases of the junction left unmatched. Germline assignment: CDR1 MNHEY and CDR2 SVGAGI. This CDR3 comprises 15 residues. The CDR3 protein is CASRAGQGRTDTQYF. In DNA form, the CDR3 reads TGTGCCAGCAGGGCGGGACAGGGGCGCACAGATACGCAGTATTTT.

The CDR3: CASSPFSGGSNTEAFF. CDR3 nucleotide sequence: TGTGCCAGCTCACCGTTCTCAGGGGGATCGAACACTGAAGCTTTCTTT. The chain links TRBV18 to TRBJ1-1, with 7 nucleotides matching TRBD1. V was pared by 3 bases and J by 1 base, with 8 bases of the junction left unmatched. This CDR3 has 16 residues. Germline CDR1 is KGHSH and CDR2 is LQKENI.

The rearrangement uses TRBV7-2 and TRBJ1-6; 7 nucleotides match TRBD1. CDR1 SGHTA and CDR2 FQGNSA come from the germline V gene. The CDR3 contains 14 residues. V shed 5 bases, J shed 7 bases, and the junction held 5 bases outside the gene matches. CDR3 sequence: CASSIQGYNSPLHF. CDR3 coding DNA: TGTGCCAGCAGCATACAGGGGTACAATTCACCCCTCCACTTT.